One sample yielded the 10 T cell receptor beta chains listed below, sequenced in a study of regulatory T cells in long-lasting Graves disease (dated by TCRdb to the early 2020s). What the time point label conveys for this sample: newly diagnosed GD, antithyroid drugs for less than 3 months. RNA was extracted from PBMCs in TRIzol for both TCR sequencing and RNA sequencing. Library prep was done by multiplex PCR. The sequencer listed for this sample is Illumina HiSeq 4000. CDR3 regions were amplified by Arm-PCR with iRepertoire HTBI primers to construct TCR beta libraries. The public reads were reanalyzed by TCRdb: fastp trimming at Q25, MiXCR alignment, in-frame beta chains only. Every distinct CDR3 protein forms one entry, paired with its most common genes and DNA. In all, the sample holds 200,000 to 250,000 distinct CDR3 sequences, and around 20% of those were seen once. The top ten clones comprise over 9.5% of the sample.

The data also belong to a second study, concerning T cells in Graves' hyperthyroidism and ophthalmopathy.

The sequencing here drew on peripheral blood mononuclear cells (PBMCs), taken at new diagnosis, from a patient treated with antithyroid drugs. Receptor source: a woman in her twenties or thirties with Graves disease. Donor details come from another sample of the same person, matched by shared clones.

This clonotype was observed many times. The chain recombines TRBV20-1 with TRBJ1-4, with TRBD1 identical over 7 bases. In germline, CDR1 is DFQATT, CDR2 SNEGSKA (reference sequence). The CDR3 extends over 15 amino acids. V was clipped by 7 bases and J by 4 bases; unmatched bases: 12. CDR3 residues: CSGAEARGFNEKLFF. DNA of the CDR3: TGCAGTGGTGCCGAGGCCAGGGGGTTTAATGAAAAACTGTTTTTT.

A remark on this clonotype: Being one base from a much bigger clone, this may be a read error. The chain employs TRBV9 and TRBJ2-7, with 7 positions matching TRBD1. The CDR3 spans 13 residues. Per the germline V gene, CDR1 is SGDLS and CDR2 is YYNGEE. The CDR3 DNA sequence: TGTGCCGGCAGCGTAGGGGGCCTGGGGGAGCAGTACTTC. This sequence encodes CAGSVGGLGEQYF.

This clonotype was counted at least ten times. The genes are TRBV25-1 and TRBJ2-7; no clear D. The germline V and J ends were trimmed by 1 base and 3 bases, with 7 bases remaining between them. From germline, CDR1 is MGHDK and CDR2 SYGVNS. CDR3 size: 13 residues. CDR3 sequence reads: CASSESADYEQYF. CDR3 in DNA: TGTGCCAGCAGTGAATCGGCGGACTACGAGCAGTACTTC.

This clonotype was detected many times. The chain employs TRBV28 and TRBJ2-7; D possibly corresponds to TRBD1 (5 bases). Between the trimmed V and J ends, which lost 1 base and 3 bases, there was a span of 10 bases. CDR1 MDHEN and CDR2 SYDVKM come from the germline V gene. CDR3 size: 14 residues. The CDR3 DNA is TGTGCCAGCAGTTTATCTGGCAGGGTCTACGAGCAGTACTTC. Translation gives CASSLSGRVYEQYF.

This clonotype has just one count. The rearrangement uses TRBV6-2 or TRBV6-3 and TRBJ1-2, with D uncertain. This CDR3 comprises 15 residues. The germline V gene encodes CDR1 MNHEY and CDR2 SVGEGT. With 6 bases removed from V and 3 bases from J, the gap between germline ends came to 17 bases. The CDR3 sequence: CASRPGPSVHYGYTF. Written as DNA, the CDR3 is TGTGCCAGCAGGCCTGGGCCCAGCGTTCACTATGGCTACACCTTC.

In this sample, this clonotype turned up a few times. V and J are TRBV7-8 and TRBJ1-5; 11 bases fit TRBD1. The length of the CDR3 is 15 residues. Germline CDR1 reads SGHVS; CDR2 reads FQNEAQ. J lost 6 bases, V lost 5 bases, and 6 bases had no gene match. DNA of the CDR3: TGTGCCAGCAGCCCAACCGGGACAGGGGGTCAGCCCCAGCATTTT. It yields the protein CASSPTGTGGQPQHF.

This clonotype was observed many times. The genes are TRBV19 and TRBJ1-5, with 9 bases that match TRBD1. The V and J ends lost 6 bases and 6 bases, in that order; junction bases with no gene match: 9. The V gene's germline CDR1 is LNHDA and CDR2 SQIVND (reference sequence). The CDR3 consists of 15 residues. CDR3 residues: CASSYDTGGLQPQHF. The DNA of the CDR3 is TGTGCCAGTAGCTATGACACAGGGGGCCTTCAGCCCCAGCATTTT.

The sample holds many counts of this clonotype. DNA of the CDR3: TGCAGTGCTAGAGAGGGGGGACAGCGCACTTACGAGCAGTACTTC. It specifies CSAREGGQRTYEQYF. The V call is TRBV20-1, the J call TRBJ2-7; a weak D match, TRBD1 (7 bases). The CDR3 has 15 residues. The germline V gene encodes CDR1 DFQATT and CDR2 SNEGSKA (reference sequence). V lost 0 bases to trimming and J lost 4 bases, with 16 bases between them.

About this clonotype: A much larger clonotype is one base distant, so this may be a read error. V and J are TRBV7-9 and TRBJ2-5, with TRBD1 identical over 8 bases. The CDR3 totals 16 residues. V trimming: 4 bases; J trimming: 11 bases; junction bases outside the gene matches: 18. CDR1 SEHNR and CDR2 FQNEAQ come from the germline V gene (reference sequence). CDR3 DNA: TGTGCCAGCAGCTCTCCTGGGGACAGGCACTACAATGAGCAGTACTTC. Translating it yields CASSSPGDRHYNEQYF.

This clonotype has ten or more counts. The chain uses TRBV20-1 and TRBJ2-2; D remains ambiguous. CDR3 size: 14 residues. Germline V gives CDR1 DFQATT, CDR2 SNEGSKA (reference sequence). Trimming cost V 8 bases and J 6 bases, with 19 bases left between them. CDR3 region: CSISGFLESGELFF. CDR3 bases: TGCAGTATTTCCGGGTTTCTAGAGTCCGGGGAGCTGTTTTTT.